Presented here are 8 T cell receptor beta chains from one specimen sequenced in a study of T cell repertoires in aging, cancer and after chemotherapy. Peripheral blood genomic DNA, not sorted cells or RNA, was the template. Multiplex touch-down PCR with TRB-A/B primers amplified rearranged V-D-J TRB sequences. Each CDR3 protein gets one entry after TCRdb re-called the multiplex PCR reads with MiXCR. The sample includes around 1,500 distinct CDR3 sequences, under 55% seen only once; the top ten take almost 30%. The sample consisted of blood. The receptors derive from a human donor with a blood cancer.

By sample fraction, this clonotype is large. This chain links TRBV15 with TRBJ2-3, with 7 bases identical to TRBD2. Germline assignment: CDR1 LNHNV and CDR2 YYDKDF (reference sequence). Trimming at V came to 3 bases and at J to 2 bases, leaving 8 bases not matched to a gene. CDR3 length equals 16 residues. CDR3 coding DNA: TGTGCCACCAGCAGTGGACGGGGGGACCACACAGATACGCAGTATTTT. Protein sequence: CATSSGRGDHTDTQYF.

This clonotype is labeled large. The chain has TRBV12-3 or TRBV12-4 and TRBJ2-1; the match to TRBD1 covers 7 bases. This CDR3 is 15 amino acids long. After removal of 6 bases from V and 4 bases from J, the junction contained 9 bases not matched to a gene. Here the CDR3 DNA reads TGTGCCAGCAGAAGGGACAGTTCCCTGTACAATGAGCAGTTCTTC. This sequence encodes CASRRDSSLYNEQFF.

This clonotype qualifies as medium-sized (0.01 to 0.1%). The CDR3 DNA sequence: TGTGCCAGCAGCCAAGGTGCGGGGCGGATCTACAATGAGCAGTTCTTC. The encoded protein is CASSQGAGRIYNEQFF. The chain is built from TRBV14 and TRBJ2-1; maybe TRBD2 (6 bases). The V gene lost 1 base and the J gene lost 3 bases, with 13 bases spanning the gap. Germline CDR1 SGHDN, CDR2 FVKESK. This CDR3 has 16 amino acids.

The V gene is TRBV30, the J gene TRBJ2-7, with D hard to call. Trimming cost V 8 bases and J 3 bases, with 8 bases left between them. The CDR3 is made up of 10 amino acids. Germline CDR1 and CDR2: GTSNPN and SVGIG (reference sequence). This CDR3 is CAVGNYEQYF. For the CDR3, the DNA is TGTGCCGTAGGCAACTACGAGCAGTACTTC.

This sequence joins TRBV6-5 and TRBJ2-3; 10 bases align to TRBD2. The CDR3 is 16 amino acids. Trimming at V came to 7 bases and at J to 1 base, leaving 8 bases not matched to a gene. Germline-derived CDR1 and CDR2 are MNHEY and SVGAGI. The CDR3 reads CASTPKAGGRTDTQYF. The DNA of the CDR3 is TGTGCCAGCACACCGAAAGCGGGGGGGCGCACAGATACGCAGTATTTT.

Concerning this clonotype itself: Mismatch with germline at one junction end may stem from a read error. The chain carries TRBV20-1 and TRBJ2-1; D might be TRBD1 (6 bases). CDR1 is DFQATT, CDR2 SNEGSKA, per germline (reference sequence). The length of the CDR3 is 15 residues. Here the CDR3 DNA reads TGCAGTGCTAGAGATCTAGGGGGATCCTACAATGAGCGGTTCTTC. Its protein is CSARDLGGSYNERFF.

CDR3 in DNA: TGTGCCAGCAGTGAAGCCGGGACAGGACGTTACGAGCAGTACTTC. It yields the protein CASSEAGTGRYEQYF. V gene TRBV6-1 combines with J gene TRBJ2-7; 8 nucleotides line up with TRBD1. This CDR3 comprises 15 residues. With 0 bases clipped from V and 4 bases from J, the junction kept 5 bases outside the gene matches. Germline V lookup: CDR1 MNHNS, CDR2 SASEGT.

By sample share, this clonotype is large. The CDR3: CASSGSGQGWGGYTF. The DNA for the CDR3 is TGTGCCAGCAGTGGCTCCGGACAGGGTTGGGGGGGCTACACCTTC. The V call is TRBV6-5, the J call TRBJ1-2, with 8 bases fitting TRBD1. With 5 bases clipped from V and 8 bases from J, the junction kept 13 bases outside the gene matches. This CDR3 region has 15 residues. CDR1 is MNHEY, CDR2 SVGAGI, per germline.